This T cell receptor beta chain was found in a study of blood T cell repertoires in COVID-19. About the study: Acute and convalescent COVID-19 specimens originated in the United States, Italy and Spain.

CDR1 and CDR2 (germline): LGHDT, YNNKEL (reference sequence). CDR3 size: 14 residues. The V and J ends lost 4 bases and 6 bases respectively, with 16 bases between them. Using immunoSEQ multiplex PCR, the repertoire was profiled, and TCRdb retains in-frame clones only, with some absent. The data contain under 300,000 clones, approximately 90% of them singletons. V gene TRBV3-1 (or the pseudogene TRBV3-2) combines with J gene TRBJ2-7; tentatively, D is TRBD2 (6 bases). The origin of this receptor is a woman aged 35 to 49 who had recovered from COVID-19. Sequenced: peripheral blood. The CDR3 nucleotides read TGTGCCAGCAGCCCGTCGGGGGTTCCGTCCGAGCAGTACTTC. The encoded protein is CASSPSGVPSEQYF.